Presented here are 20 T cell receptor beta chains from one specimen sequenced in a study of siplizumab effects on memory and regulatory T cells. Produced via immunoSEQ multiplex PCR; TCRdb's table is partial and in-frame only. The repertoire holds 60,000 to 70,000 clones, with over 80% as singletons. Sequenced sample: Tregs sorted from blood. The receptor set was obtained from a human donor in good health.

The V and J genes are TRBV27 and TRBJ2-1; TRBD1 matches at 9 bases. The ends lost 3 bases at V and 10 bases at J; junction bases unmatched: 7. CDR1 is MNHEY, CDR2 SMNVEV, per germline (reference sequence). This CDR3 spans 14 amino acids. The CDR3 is CASSFRTGDSEQFF. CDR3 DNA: TGTGCCAGCAGTTTTCGGACAGGGGACTCGGAGCAGTTCTTC.

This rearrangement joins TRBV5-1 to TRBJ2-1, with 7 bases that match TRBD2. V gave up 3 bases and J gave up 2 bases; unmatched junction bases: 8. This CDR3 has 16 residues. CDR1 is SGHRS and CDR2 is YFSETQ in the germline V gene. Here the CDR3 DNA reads TGCGCCAGCAGCTCAACGGGGGGAGCGACCTACAATGAGCAGTTCTTC. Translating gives CASSSTGGATYNEQFF.

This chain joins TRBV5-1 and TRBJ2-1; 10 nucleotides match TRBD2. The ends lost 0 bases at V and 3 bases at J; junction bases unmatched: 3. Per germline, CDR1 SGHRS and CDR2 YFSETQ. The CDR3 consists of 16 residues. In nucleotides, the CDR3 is TGCGCCAGCAGCTTGGCCAGGACTAGCGGCTACAATGAGCAGTTCTTC. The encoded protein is CASSLARTSGYNEQFF.

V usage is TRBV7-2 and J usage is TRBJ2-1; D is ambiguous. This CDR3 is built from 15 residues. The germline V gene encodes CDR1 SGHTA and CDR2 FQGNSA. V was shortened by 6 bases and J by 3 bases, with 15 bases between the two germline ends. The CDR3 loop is CASSPRPANYNEQFF. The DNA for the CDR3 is TGTGCCAGCAGTCCACGGCCAGCTAACTACAATGAGCAGTTCTTC.

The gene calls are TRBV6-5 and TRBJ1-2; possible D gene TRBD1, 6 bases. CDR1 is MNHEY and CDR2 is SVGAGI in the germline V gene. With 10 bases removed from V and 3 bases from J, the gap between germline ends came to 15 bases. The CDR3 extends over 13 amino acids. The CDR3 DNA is TGTGCCACCTATAGGGGGAAGGACTATGGCTACACCTTC. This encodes CATYRGKDYGYTF.

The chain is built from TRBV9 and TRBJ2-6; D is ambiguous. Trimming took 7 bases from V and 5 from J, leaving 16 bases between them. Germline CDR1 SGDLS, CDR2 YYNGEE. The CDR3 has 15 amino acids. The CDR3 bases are TGTGCCAGCTTCCTCAAACAAAGTCGGGCCAACGTCCTGACTTTC. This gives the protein CASFLKQSRANVLTF.

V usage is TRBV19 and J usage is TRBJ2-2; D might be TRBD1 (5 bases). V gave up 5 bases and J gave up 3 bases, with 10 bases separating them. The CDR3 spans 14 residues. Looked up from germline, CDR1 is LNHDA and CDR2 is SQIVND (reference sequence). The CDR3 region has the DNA TGTGCCAGTAGTGCTCGCAGGGACACCGGGGAGCTGTTTTTT. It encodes CASSARRDTGELFF.

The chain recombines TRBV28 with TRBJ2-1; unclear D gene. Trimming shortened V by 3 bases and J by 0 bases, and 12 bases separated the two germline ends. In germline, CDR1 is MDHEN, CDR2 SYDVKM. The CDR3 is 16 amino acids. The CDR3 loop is CASSFLPMSSYNEQFF. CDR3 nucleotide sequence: TGTGCCAGCAGTTTTCTCCCTATGAGCTCCTACAATGAGCAGTTCTTC.

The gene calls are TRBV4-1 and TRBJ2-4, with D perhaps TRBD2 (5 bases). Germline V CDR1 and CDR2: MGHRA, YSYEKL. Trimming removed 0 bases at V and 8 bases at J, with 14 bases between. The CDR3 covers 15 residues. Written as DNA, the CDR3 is TGCGCCAGCAGCCAAGATTTTCCCTCGGAGGACATTCAGTACTTC. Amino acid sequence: CASSQDFPSEDIQYF.

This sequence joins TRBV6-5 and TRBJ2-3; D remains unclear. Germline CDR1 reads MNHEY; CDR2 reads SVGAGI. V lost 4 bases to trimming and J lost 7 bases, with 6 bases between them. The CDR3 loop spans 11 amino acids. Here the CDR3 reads CASSSHYTQYF. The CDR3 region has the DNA TGTGCCAGCAGTTCCCATTATACGCAGTATTTT.

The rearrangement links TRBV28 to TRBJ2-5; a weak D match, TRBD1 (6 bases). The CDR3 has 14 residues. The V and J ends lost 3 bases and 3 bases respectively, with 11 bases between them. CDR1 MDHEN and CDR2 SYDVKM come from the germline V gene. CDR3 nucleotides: TGTGCCAGCAGTTTGAGGGGGACCAAAGAGACCCAGTACTTC. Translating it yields CASSLRGTKETQYF.

The CDR3 sequence: CASSVPGLAGGLNTGELFF. The DNA of the CDR3 is TGTGCCAGTAGTGTTCCGGGACTAGCGGGAGGACTGAACACCGGGGAGCTGTTTTTT. The gene calls are TRBV19 and TRBJ2-2, with TRBD2 matching over 15 bases. After removal of 5 bases from V and 1 base from J, the junction contained 8 bases not matched to a gene. CDR1 and CDR2 from the germline V gene are LNHDA and SQIVND (reference sequence). This CDR3 has 19 amino acids. Combining the CDR3 with reference TRBV19 and TRBJ2-2 gives the whole variable domain DGGITQSPKYLFRKEGQNVTLSCEQNLNHDAMYWYRQDPGQGLRLIYYSQIVNDFQKGDIAEGYSVSREKKESFPLTVTSAQKNPTAFYLCASSVPGLAGGLNTGELFFGEGSRLTVL.

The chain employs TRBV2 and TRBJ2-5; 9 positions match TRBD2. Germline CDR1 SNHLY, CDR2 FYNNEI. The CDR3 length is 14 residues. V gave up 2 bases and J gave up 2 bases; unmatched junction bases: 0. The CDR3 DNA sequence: TGTGCCAGCAGTGAACTAGCGGGACAAGAGACCCAGTACTTC. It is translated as CASSELAGQETQYF.

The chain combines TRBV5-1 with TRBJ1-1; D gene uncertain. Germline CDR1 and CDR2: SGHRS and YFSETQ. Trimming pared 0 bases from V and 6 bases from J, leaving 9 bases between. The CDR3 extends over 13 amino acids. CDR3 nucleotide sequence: TGCGCCAGCAGCTTGGGGGCCGGAGCTGAAGCTTTCTTT. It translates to CASSLGAGAEAFF.

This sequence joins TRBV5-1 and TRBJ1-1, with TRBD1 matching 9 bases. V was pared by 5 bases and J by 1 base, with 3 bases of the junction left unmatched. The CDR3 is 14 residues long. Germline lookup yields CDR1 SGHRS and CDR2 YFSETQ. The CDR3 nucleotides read TGCGCCAGCAGGGACAGGGGACCGAACACTGAAGCTTTCTTT. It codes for CASRDRGPNTEAFF.

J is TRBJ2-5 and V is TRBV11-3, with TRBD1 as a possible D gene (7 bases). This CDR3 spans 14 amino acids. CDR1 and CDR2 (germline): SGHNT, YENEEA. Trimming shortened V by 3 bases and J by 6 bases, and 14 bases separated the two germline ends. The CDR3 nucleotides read TGTGCCAGCAGCTTCGAGGGGGCGGGAAAGACCCAGTACTTC. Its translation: CASSFEGAGKTQYF.

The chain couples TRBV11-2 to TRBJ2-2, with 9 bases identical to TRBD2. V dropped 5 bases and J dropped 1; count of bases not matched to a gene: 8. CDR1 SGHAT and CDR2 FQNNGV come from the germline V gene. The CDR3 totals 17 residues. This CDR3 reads CASSRRLAVGNTGELFF. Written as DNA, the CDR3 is TGTGCCAGCAGCCGGAGACTAGCGGTTGGGAACACCGGGGAGCTGTTTTTT.

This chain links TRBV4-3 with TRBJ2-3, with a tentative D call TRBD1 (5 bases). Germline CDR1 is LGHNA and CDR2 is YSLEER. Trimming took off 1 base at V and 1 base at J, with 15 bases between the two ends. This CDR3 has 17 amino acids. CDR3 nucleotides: TGCGCCAGCAGCCAAGTAAGGGGTGGGGTGGGCACAGATACGCAGTATTTT. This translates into CASSQVRGGVGTDTQYF.

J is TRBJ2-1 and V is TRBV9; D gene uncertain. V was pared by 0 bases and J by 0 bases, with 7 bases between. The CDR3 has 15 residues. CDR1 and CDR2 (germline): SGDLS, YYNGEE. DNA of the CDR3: TGTGCCAGCAGCGTAGGGATCCGCTCCTACAATGAGCAGTTCTTC. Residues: CASSVGIRSYNEQFF.

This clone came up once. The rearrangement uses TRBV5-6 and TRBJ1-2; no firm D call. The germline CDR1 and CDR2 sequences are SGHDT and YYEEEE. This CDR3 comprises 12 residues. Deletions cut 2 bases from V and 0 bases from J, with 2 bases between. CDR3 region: CASSLANYGYTF. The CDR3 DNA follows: TGTGCCAGCAGCTTAGCTAACTATGGCTACACCTTC.